This T cell receptor (beta chain) was documented in a study of blood T cell repertoires in COVID-19. This clone was seen just once. Using immunoSEQ multiplex PCR, the repertoire was profiled, and TCRdb retains in-frame clones only, with some absent. The sample yields roughly 330,000 clones, 80% to 90% seen once. Trimming cost V 3 bases and J 2 bases, with 6 bases left between them. This CDR3 comprises 13 residues. The clonotype was recovered from a woman aged 30 to 39 who had recovered from COVID-19. The rearrangement uses TRBV12-3 or TRBV12-4 and TRBJ2-3; D is unclear. Sequenced sample: PBMCs or T cells enriched from blood (not recorded which). The CDR3 coding sequence is TGTGCCAGCAGTTTGGGCCTCACAGATACGCAGTATTTT. This gives the protein CASSLGLTDTQYF.